These 10 T cell receptor beta chains originate from one sample sequenced in a study of blood T cell repertoires in COVID-19. Libraries were prepared by immunoSEQ multiplex PCR; TCRdb keeps only in-frame clonotypes and omits some of them. Of fewer than 350,000 clones in the sample, 88% are singletons; the top ten hold 1%. The material sequenced was PBMCs or T cells enriched from blood (not recorded which). These receptors were collected from a woman aged 25-40 years who had recovered from COVID-19.

This clone was recorded once. This chain joins TRBV5-1 and TRBJ2-5; weak D call: TRBD2 (5 bases). CDR1 and CDR2 (germline): SGHRS, YFSETQ. This CDR3 spans 15 amino acids. The V end lost 1 base, the J end lost 2 bases, and 12 bases lay between the germline ends. The CDR3 region is CASSLFTSGQETQYF. CDR3 bases: TGCGCCAGCAGCTTGTTTACTAGTGGTCAAGAGACCCAGTACTTC.

The chain uses TRBV7-8 and TRBJ1-3; D is uncertain. The germline V gene has CDR1 SGHVS and CDR2 FQNEAQ. The CDR3 has 16 amino acids. The germline V and J ends were trimmed by 7 bases and 0 bases, with 16 bases remaining between them. CDR3 sequence: CASTRSGGLSGNTIYF. Here the CDR3 DNA reads TGTGCCAGCACCCGATCAGGAGGCCTCTCTGGAAACACCATATATTTT.

This clone appeared many times. The CDR3, as DNA: TGTGCCAGCAGCCAAGATAGAGGGAACACTGAAGCTTTCTTT. Translation: CASSQDRGNTEAFF. The chain has TRBV4-2 and TRBJ1-1; D is ambiguous. The CDR3 runs to 14 residues. V was trimmed by 0 bases and J by 1 base, leaving 6 bases between them. Germline lookup yields CDR1 LGHNA and CDR2 YNFKEQ.

This clone came up once. The chain uses TRBV11-3 and TRBJ1-3; D remains unclear. Looked up from germline, CDR1 is SGHNT and CDR2 is YENEEA. V lost 7 bases, J lost 4 bases, and 17 bases lay in between. The CDR3 loop spans 15 amino acids. The CDR3 loop is CASTTPGVGGNTIYF. The CDR3 coding sequence is TGTGCCAGCACCACACCCGGGGTGGGCGGAAACACCATATATTTT.

The chain recombines TRBV11-3 with TRBJ2-1, with D possibly TRBD2 on 5 matching bases. With 3 bases removed from V and 0 bases from J, the gap between germline ends came to 12 bases. Germline CDR1 reads SGHNT; CDR2 reads YENEEA. This CDR3 is built from 16 residues. The CDR3 nucleotides read TGTGCCAGCAGCTTTGGTGAGCGGAGCTCCTACAATGAGCAGTTCTTC. This encodes CASSFGERSSYNEQFF.

Of note for this clone: The junction shows a germline mismatch at one end, possibly a read error. The rearrangement uses TRBV7-7 and TRBJ1-2, with D perhaps TRBD1 (6 bases). The CDR3 is 13 residues long. Germline CDR1 is SSHAT and CDR2 is FNYEAQ (reference sequence). The CDR3 here is CASSQSLDRDITF. The DNA of the CDR3 is TGTGCTAGCAGCCAGAGTTTGGACAGAGATATCACCTTC.

The J gene is TRBJ1-1, the V gene TRBV6-5; TRBD1 agrees at 8 bases. The CDR3 is 13 amino acids. V was clipped by 10 bases and J by 8 bases; unmatched bases: 12. Germline V lookup: CDR1 MNHEY, CDR2 SVGAGI. The CDR3 region is CATLTGEGGEAFF. In DNA form, the CDR3 reads TGTGCCACCCTGACAGGGGAGGGTGGGGAAGCTTTCTTT.

Comments on this clone: This same CDR3 is encoded by further DNA sequences in the sample. The rearrangement uses TRBV7-2 and TRBJ1-2; D not certain. The ends were cut back, 1 base at V and 3 bases at J, with 6 bases in the middle. The CDR3 consists of 13 residues. Germline CDR1 and CDR2: SGHTA and FQGNSA. The CDR3 DNA follows: TGTGCCAGCAGCTTAGGGAGAGACTATGGCTACACCTTC. It codes for CASSLGRDYGYTF.

V and J are TRBV19 and TRBJ1-2; weak D call: TRBD1 (6 bases). Trimming took 0 bases from V and 6 from J, leaving 23 bases between them. The length of the CDR3 is 18 residues. The V gene's germline CDR1 is LNHDA and CDR2 SQIVND (reference sequence). The CDR3 DNA reads TGTGCCAGTAGTATAGATCGCCAGGGGACCTCCCGACAAAATGGCTACACCTTC. This codes for CASSIDRQGTSRQNGYTF.

The chain joins TRBV19 to TRBJ1-4; no firm D call. The length of the CDR3 is 13 residues. V was pared by 1 base and J by 8 bases, with 8 bases between. Germline CDR1 reads LNHDA; CDR2 reads SQIVND (reference sequence). The CDR3 DNA sequence: TGTGCCAGTAGTATAGTGCACCGGGAAAAACTGTTTTTT. As protein: CASSIVHREKLFF.